Included here is one TCR beta chain sequence, with context. Its target is not known. The data belong to a study of monozygotic twins with inflammatory bowel disease. General observations from the study: Twin concordance left repertoire similarity unchanged, with limited power a possible explanation for this lack of difference. Different subtypes (of T cells) could not be told apart from one another.

Generation of cDNA took place in eight separate reactions per sample. After re-calling the 5' RACE reads, TCRdb lists one entry per CDR3 protein, DNA absent. The sample table includes 200,000 to 250,000 distinct CDR3 sequences. The blood volume drawn from each donor was approximately 2.5 ml. The CDR3 totals 15 residues. This TCR was sampled from a human donor with ulcerative colitis or Crohn's disease, or a healthy co-twin of an affected twin (not recorded which). Sequences were obtained from blood. The genes are TRBV12-3 or TRBV12-4 and TRBJ1-1; the D call of TRBD1 rests on TCRdb alone, since no DNA is present to check it. The CDR3 spells CASSLARTGGNEAFF.